This TCR beta chain was obtained from a study of T-cell reconstitution after alpha-beta-depleted transplantation in children. This clonotype has just a few counts. Its antigen is unidentified. With 3 bases removed from V and 3 bases from J, the gap between germline ends came to 9 bases. CDR3 length: 13 residues. Germline V gene data show CDR1 as LGHNA and CDR2 as YSLEER. Using unique molecular identifiers, the investigators prepared the TCRbeta library. MiXCR was run by TCRdb on the PCR reads, yielding one entry per CDR3 protein. In the table there are a few hundred thousand distinct CDR3 sequences, over 10% of which are singletons. Study-level points and caveats: Several hundred expanded graft clones reportedly were the source of alpha-beta T cells about two months after transplant. Surviving recipient T cells and intrathymic progenitors accounted for some patients' high TCRbeta diversity at day 60. Hyperexpanded clones declined; after one year, newly produced T cells mostly supplied diversity.

Sequenced here: PBMCs, mostly from graft donor cells, sampled 360 days after TCRalphabeta/CD19-depleted stem cell transplant. The clonotype comes from a male patient younger than 18 who had a stem cell transplant for acute myeloid leukemia, so the T cells may come from the graft donor. The chain carries TRBV4-3 and TRBJ2-7; a weak D match, TRBD2 (5 bases). This CDR3 is CASSHTRGYEQYF. CDR3 sequence (DNA): TGCGCCAGCAGCCACACTAGAGGCTACGAGCAGTACTTC.